The T cell receptor (beta chain) described here comes from a study of blood T cell repertoires in COVID-19. Overall study context: COVID-19 samples from acute and convalescent phases originated in the United States, Italy and Spain. PBMCs, B-cell-depleted T cells, or T cells were the source of the cDNA or gDNA that made up the material.

This CDR3 comprises 16 residues. Trimming took 0 bases from V and 5 from J, leaving 17 bases between them. Germline CDR1 SNHLY, CDR2 FYNNEI. Authors' methods: Nucleated cell number was recorded as an estimate derived from reference gene primer amplification. The method was immunoSEQ multiplex PCR; TCRdb's version includes in-frame clones alone and lacks a portion of them. The DNA was the basis for D and trimming; V, J and clone size are from that table. Of fewer than 25,000 clones listed, nearly 90% are singletons. Sequencing used peripheral blood. The V and J genes are TRBV2 and TRBJ2-7; D is possibly TRBD2 (5 bases). The TCR sequence derives from a human donor in a cohort sampled during active COVID-19. The donor label of this sample is uncertain. CDR3 residues: CASSEAAASTVNEQYF. In DNA form, the CDR3 reads TGTGCCAGCAGTGAAGCGGCGGCTAGCACGGTGAACGAGCAGTACTTC.